The text below deals with one TCR beta chain. This entry is derived from a study of T-cell reconstitution after alpha-beta-depleted transplantation in children. This sample's TCRbeta library carried unique molecular identifier barcodes. Each CDR3 protein gets one entry after TCRdb re-called the PCR reads with MiXCR. The table records under 750,000 distinct CDR3 sequences, roughly 24% of them present only once. In germline, CDR1 is SNHLY, CDR2 FYNNEI. The CDR3 totals 18 residues. With V trimmed by 4 bases and J by 0 bases, 12 bases remained unmatched. The receptor was isolated from a boy under two years old who had a stem cell transplant for acute myeloid leukemia, so the T cells may come from the graft donor. The chain carries TRBV2 and TRBJ2-1; 7 bases align to TRBD2. The sequences come from PBMCs, mostly from graft donor cells, collected 360 days after TCRalphabeta/CD19-depleted stem cell transplant. The CDR3 DNA reads TGTGCCAGCAGTGGCTTTGATGAGCGGGACCGCTCCTACAATGAGCAGTTCTTC. It specifies CASSGFDERDRSYNEQFF.